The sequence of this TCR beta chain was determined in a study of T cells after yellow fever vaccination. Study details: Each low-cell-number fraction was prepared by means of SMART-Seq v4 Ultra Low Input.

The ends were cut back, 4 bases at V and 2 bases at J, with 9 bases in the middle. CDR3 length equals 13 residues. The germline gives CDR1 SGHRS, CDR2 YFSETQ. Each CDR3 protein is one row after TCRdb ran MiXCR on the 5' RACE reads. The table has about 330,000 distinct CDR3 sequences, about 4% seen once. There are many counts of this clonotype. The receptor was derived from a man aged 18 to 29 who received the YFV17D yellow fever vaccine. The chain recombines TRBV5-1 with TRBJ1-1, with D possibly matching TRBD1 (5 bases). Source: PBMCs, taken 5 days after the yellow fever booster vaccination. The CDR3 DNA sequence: TGCGCCAGCAGCCCGACAGAAAACACTGAAGCTTTCTTT. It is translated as CASSPTENTEAFF.